This passage covers 31 T cell receptor beta chains from one sample sequenced in a study of OX40 agonist ivuxolimab in advanced cancers. Data came from immunoSEQ multiplex PCR; TCRdb stores just in-frame clones and leaves some out. The sample records fewer than 25,000 clones, about 88% being singletons. This specimen was CD4+ or CD8+ T cells sorted from blood, taken in a trial of the OX40 agonist ivuxolimab. These receptors were collected from an adult with an advanced solid tumor such as melanoma, head and neck, liver or kidney cancer.

This clone has more than one count but fewer than ten. The chain links TRBV27 to TRBJ2-1; 14 nucleotides line up with TRBD2. The V gene's germline CDR1 is MNHEY and CDR2 SMNVEV (reference sequence). The CDR3 length is 18 residues. V shed 3 bases, J shed 2 bases, and the junction held 6 bases outside the gene matches. The CDR3 coding sequence is TGTGCCAGCAGTTTCCAGACTAGCGGGAGGGTTACCTACAATGAGCAGTTCTTC. It translates to CASSFQTSGRVTYNEQFF.

The V call is TRBV28, the J call TRBJ1-2; D remains unclear. V gave up 3 bases and J gave up 2 bases, with 10 bases separating them. Per the germline V gene, CDR1 is MDHEN and CDR2 is SYDVKM. This CDR3 region has 14 residues. The CDR3 spells CASSLVRMNYGYTF. CDR3 nucleotide sequence: TGTGCCAGCAGTTTGGTCAGGATGAACTATGGCTACACCTTC.

This clone appeared a few times. The chain links TRBV11-2 to TRBJ1-1; 8 bases agree with TRBD1. Per the germline V gene, CDR1 is SGHAT and CDR2 is FQNNGV. CDR3 length equals 15 residues. The V segment lost 2 bases and the J segment 5 bases; nucleotides outside the gene matches: 7. CDR3 region: CASSLNYRGGTEAFF. The CDR3 nucleotides are TGTGCCAGCAGCTTAAATTACAGGGGGGGGACTGAAGCTTTCTTT.

The V gene is TRBV6-1, the J gene TRBJ2-3; D may be TRBD2 (7 bases). Germline CDR1 reads MNHNS; CDR2 reads SASEGT. The CDR3 is made up of 15 amino acids. Trimming took off 1 base at V and 4 bases at J, with 12 bases between the two ends. As DNA, the CDR3 is TGTGCCAGCAGTGAAGTGGGGGGGGCGGCAGATACGCAGTATTTT. Amino acid sequence: CASSEVGGAADTQYF.

The rearrangement uses TRBV6-5 and TRBJ2-7, with 9 bases lining up with TRBD2. This CDR3 region has 13 residues. V trimming: 6 bases; J trimming: 2 bases; junction bases outside the gene matches: 2. Germline-derived CDR1 and CDR2 are MNHEY and SVGAGI. CDR3 sequence: CASRSGGTYEQYF. The CDR3 DNA is TGTGCCAGCAGAAGCGGGGGGACCTACGAGCAGTACTTC.

This clone occurred a few times. The chain joins TRBV7-9 to TRBJ2-3, with 9 bases lining up with TRBD2. Germline V gene data show CDR1 as SEHNR and CDR2 as FQNEAQ (reference sequence). CDR3 length equals 16 residues. V lost 0 bases and J lost 2; bases outside the gene matches: 3. Here the CDR3 reads CASSLAASGNTDTQYF. CDR3 DNA: TGTGCCAGCAGCTTAGCGGCTAGCGGGAACACAGATACGCAGTATTTT.

This clone was observed a single time. This chain connects TRBV7-8 to TRBJ1-6; D may be TRBD1 (5 bases). Germline CDR1 and CDR2: SGHVS and FQNEAQ. This CDR3 is built from 18 residues. Trimming took 5 bases from V and 0 from J, leaving 17 bases between them. The CDR3 loop is CASSPAVAGSSYNSPLHF. CDR3 coding DNA: TGTGCCAGCAGCCCCGCCGTCGCAGGGAGCTCCTATAATTCACCCCTCCACTTT.

The chain uses TRBV6-5 and TRBJ2-3; no reliable D call. V lost 2 bases, J lost 5 bases, and 8 bases lay in between. The CDR3 has 13 amino acids. Germline assignment: CDR1 MNHEY and CDR2 SVGAGI. CDR3 sequence: CASSYVQRDTQYF. The CDR3 bases are TGTGCCAGCAGTTACGTCCAGCGAGATACGCAGTATTTT.

The chain recombines TRBV27 with TRBJ1-5; D call uncertain. Germline CDR1 reads MNHEY; CDR2 reads SMNVEV (reference sequence). Trimming took off 0 bases at V and 0 bases at J, with 6 bases between the two ends. The length of the CDR3 is 15 residues. CDR3 sequence: CASSLSENSNQPQHF. CDR3 coding DNA: TGTGCCAGCAGTTTATCAGAGAATAGCAATCAGCCCCAGCATTTT.

The rearrangement joins TRBV28 to TRBJ1-1, with D possibly matching TRBD1 (5 bases). The CDR3 consists of 14 residues. The germline CDR1 and CDR2 sequences are MDHEN and SYDVKM. Trimming removed 6 bases at V and 4 bases at J, with 15 bases between. CDR3 amino acids: CASSVVGGFTEAFF. The CDR3 DNA sequence: TGTGCCAGCAGCGTCGTGGGGGGGTTCACTGAAGCTTTCTTT.

This sequence joins TRBV6-5 and TRBJ2-5; D is unresolved. The V end lost 0 bases, the J end lost 5 bases, and 13 bases lay between the germline ends. The CDR3 loop spans 15 amino acids. Germline V gives CDR1 MNHEY, CDR2 SVGAGI. The CDR3 here is CASSYSGGFGETQYF. For the CDR3, the DNA is TGTGCCAGCAGTTACTCGGGTGGTTTTGGCGAGACCCAGTACTTC.

This chain links TRBV30 with TRBJ1-2; no clear D. The CDR3 loop spans 13 amino acids. V shed 5 bases and J shed 2 bases, with 12 bases lying between them. Germline assignment: CDR1 GTSNPN and CDR2 SVGIG (reference sequence). The CDR3 DNA reads as TGTGCCTGGGCCGTACCCGGGAACTATGGCTACACCTTC. This codes for CAWAVPGNYGYTF.

CDR3 bases: TGCGCCAGCAGCCAGGTCCGGGACAGCACCTACGAGCAGTACTTC. Translation: CASSQVRDSTYEQYF. This sequence joins TRBV4-1 and TRBJ2-7; the match to TRBD1 covers 7 bases. Germline values: CDR1 MGHRA, CDR2 YSYEKL. There are 15 residues in the CDR3. Germline trimming cut 3 bases from V and 2 bases from J; bases unmatched to any gene: 7.

The CDR3 loop reads CASNTGRAGELFF. CDR3 sequence (DNA): TGTGCCAGCAATACAGGGAGGGCCGGGGAGCTGTTTTTT. This sequence joins TRBV2 and TRBJ2-2; a weak D match, TRBD2 (7 bases). Germline V lookup: CDR1 SNHLY, CDR2 FYNNEI. The CDR3 has 13 residues. The ends were cut back, 7 bases at V and 6 bases at J, with 12 bases in the middle. Full variable domain (remainder filled in from reference TRBV2 and TRBJ2-2): EPEVTQTPSHQVTQMGQEVILRCVPISNHLYFYWYRQILGQKVEFLVSFYNNEISEKSEIFDDQFSVERPDGSNFTLKIRSTKLEDSAMYFCASNTGRAGELFFGEGSRLTVL.

The chain recombines TRBV9 with TRBJ2-7; TRBD2 matches at 9 bases. CDR1 and CDR2 from the germline V gene are SGDLS and YYNGEE. V dropped 4 bases and J dropped 2; count of bases not matched to a gene: 4. The CDR3 is made up of 14 amino acids. CDR3 sequence: CASSSSGRPYEQYF. The CDR3 DNA follows: TGTGCCAGCAGCTCGAGCGGGAGGCCCTACGAGCAGTACTTC.

The chain employs TRBV6-5 and TRBJ2-7; D remains ambiguous. Trimming took 0 bases from V and 5 from J, leaving 8 bases between them. Germline lookup yields CDR1 MNHEY and CDR2 SVGAGI. This CDR3 comprises 13 residues. The CDR3 spells CASSYSIVHEQYF. Here the CDR3 DNA reads TGTGCCAGCAGTTACTCGATAGTCCACGAGCAGTACTTC.

The chain has TRBV5-4 and TRBJ2-7; TRBD1 aligns across 9 bases. This CDR3 is built from 14 residues. Germline V CDR1 and CDR2: SGHNT, YYREEE (reference sequence). Losses at the gene ends were 5 bases for V and 7 bases for J; bases not matched to a gene: 10. The CDR3 sequence is CASRPSQGAREQYF. Here the CDR3 DNA reads TGTGCCAGCAGACCTTCACAGGGGGCGAGAGAGCAGTACTTC.

The chain employs TRBV6-5 and TRBJ2-1; 7 bases agree with TRBD2. CDR3 length: 15 amino acids. Looked up from germline, CDR1 is MNHEY and CDR2 is SVGAGI. V was clipped by 2 bases and J by 9 bases; unmatched bases: 10. Here the CDR3 reads CASSYIGRTTVEQFF. CDR3 DNA sequence: TGTGCCAGCAGTTACATCGGGAGGACAACTGTTGAGCAGTTCTTC.

The V and J genes are TRBV4-1 and TRBJ1-1; possibly TRBD1 for D (5 bases). V was pared by 1 base and J by 3 bases, with 15 bases between. Germline V lookup: CDR1 MGHRA, CDR2 YSYEKL. This CDR3 region has 16 residues. The CDR3 loop reads CASSQVPLDSDTEAFF. DNA for the CDR3: TGCGCCAGCAGCCAAGTCCCTCTTGACAGCGACACTGAAGCTTTCTTT.

The J gene is TRBJ2-7, the V gene TRBV5-1, with D unresolved. The CDR3 is 13 amino acids. The V gene's germline CDR1 is SGHRS and CDR2 YFSETQ. V gave up 4 bases and J gave up 2 bases, with 10 bases separating them. Here the CDR3 DNA reads TGCGCCAGCAGCCCGGGTACCCCCTACGAGCAGTACTTC. Protein product: CASSPGTPYEQYF.

The genes are TRBV12-2 and TRBJ2-3; TRBD2 is the table's D call and was not checked against the DNA. TRBV12-2 is labeled a pseudogene. This CDR3 spans 17 amino acids. The DNA of the CDR3 is TGTGCAAGTCGCTTAGCCGGGACTAGCTTTATCACAGATACGCAGTATTTT. Encoded protein: CASRLAGTSFITDTQYF.

The chain is built from TRBV11-2 and TRBJ2-1, with 10 bases matching TRBD2. The trim removed 3 bases at V and 9 bases at J, leaving 11 bases unmatched. This CDR3 has 16 residues. The germline CDR1 and CDR2 sequences are SGHAT and FQNNGV. In nucleotides, the CDR3 is TGTGCCAGCAGCTTTAGACTAGCGGGTAGAGGGGGTGAGCAGTTCTTC. It translates to CASSFRLAGRGGEQFF. Full variable domain (outside the CDR3, taken from reference TRBV11-2 and TRBJ2-1): EAGVAQSPRYKIIEKRQSVAFWCNPISGHATLYWYQQILGQGPKLLIQFQNNGVVDDSQLPKDRFSAERLKGVDSTLKIQPAKLEDSAVYLCASSFRLAGRGGEQFFGPGTRLTVL.

The J gene is TRBJ1-3, the V gene TRBV9; possible D gene TRBD1, 6 bases. Between the trimmed V and J ends, which lost 0 bases and 0 bases, there was a span of 10 bases. Germline lookup yields CDR1 SGDLS and CDR2 YYNGEE. The CDR3 extends over 16 amino acids. The CDR3 loop is CASSVGQESSGNTIYF. CDR3 sequence (DNA): TGTGCCAGCAGCGTAGGACAGGAGAGCTCTGGAAACACCATATATTTT.

The gene calls are TRBV4-1 and TRBJ2-7, with D perhaps TRBD1 (6 bases). From germline, CDR1 is MGHRA and CDR2 YSYEKL. V lost 0 bases and J lost 3, with 12 bases in between. CDR3 size: 15 residues. The CDR3 loop reads CASSQEQGPFYEQYF. DNA for the CDR3: TGCGCCAGCAGCCAAGAACAGGGACCCTTCTACGAGCAGTACTTC.

For the CDR3, the DNA is TGTGCCAGCAGTAGTACAGGGTCCGACGCGGACATTCAGTACTTC. Translated: CASSSTGSDADIQYF. The V call is TRBV27, the J call TRBJ2-4, with D perhaps TRBD1 (6 bases). The germline CDR1 and CDR2 sequences are MNHEY and SMNVEV (reference sequence). The V end lost 5 bases, the J end lost 8 bases, and 19 bases lay between the germline ends. CDR3 length: 15 residues.

The V call is TRBV9, the J call TRBJ2-3, with D possibly being TRBD2 (6 bases). The CDR3 spans 15 residues. Germline V CDR1 and CDR2: SGDLS, YYNGEE. Trimming took off 4 bases at V and 3 bases at J, with 15 bases between the two ends. CDR3 amino acids: CASSPQAGSTDTQYF. The CDR3 region has the DNA TGTGCCAGCAGCCCTCAGGCGGGGAGTACAGATACGCAGTATTTT.

V is TRBV19 and J is TRBJ1-5; D not resolved. Germline-derived CDR1 and CDR2 are LNHDA and SQIVND (reference sequence). The CDR3 is made up of 14 amino acids. The V end was cut by 5 bases, the J end by 3 bases, with 11 bases between. CDR3 DNA: TGTGCCAGTAGTCGATCGGGCAACAATCAGCCCCAGCATTTT. This translates into CASSRSGNNQPQHF.

The chain has TRBV29-1 and TRBJ2-2; D not certain. V lost 5 bases and J lost 1, with 8 bases in between. Per germline, CDR1 SQVTM and CDR2 ANQGSEA. The CDR3 is 13 residues long. CDR3 sequence reads: CSVPDGNTGELFF. As DNA, the CDR3 is TGCAGCGTTCCGGACGGGAACACCGGGGAGCTGTTTTTT.

The genes are TRBV7-9 and TRBJ1-4; the D is unclear. Germline assignment: CDR1 SEHNR and CDR2 FQNEAQ (reference sequence). The CDR3 is 15 amino acids. Trimming took 2 bases from V and 6 from J, leaving 13 bases between them. DNA for the CDR3: TGTGCCAGCAGCTTATTACGAGAGGCTGATGAAAAACTGTTTTTT. It yields the protein CASSLLREADEKLFF.

The CDR3 coding sequence is TGTGCCAGCAGCGTAGCTACGAGGGAGGAGGAGTTCTTC. Translating gives CASSVATREEEFF. This chain links TRBV9 with TRBJ2-1, with D maybe TRBD2 (6 bases). Germline lookup yields CDR1 SGDLS and CDR2 YYNGEE. V was shortened by 0 bases and J by 14 bases, with 15 bases between the two germline ends. CDR3 length: 13 amino acids.

The chain uses TRBV15 and TRBJ1-3, with unresolved D. The CDR3 consists of 14 residues. The germline V gene has CDR1 LNHNV and CDR2 YYDKDF (reference sequence). Trimming removed 0 bases at V and 1 base at J, with 4 bases between. This CDR3 is CATSRDLSGNTIYF. The DNA of the CDR3 is TGTGCCACCAGCAGAGATCTTTCTGGAAACACCATATATTTT.